The source of this T cell receptor (beta chain) is a study of neoadjuvant nivolumab and ipilimumab in lung cancer. Study-wide background: Nivolumab 3 mg/kg was given days 1, 15 and 29, plus ipilimumab 1 mg/kg day 1 in combination.

Turning to this clone: What it binds is not known.

Whole-study results and caveats: From pretherapy to surgery, tumor richness and clonality rose with dual therapy. Compared with tumor-adjacent uninvolved lung, resected tumors showed greater richness and clonality. Pretherapy blood TCR richness correlated positively with resected tumor richness.

Profiled with immunoSEQ multiplex PCR; TCRdb holds only in-frame clones, not every one. The data contain fewer than 35,000 clones, roughly 90% of them singletons. This CDR3 region has 15 residues. V was pared by 5 bases and J by 1 base, with 15 bases between. The germline gives CDR1 SGHTA, CDR2 FQGNSA. The material sequenced was peripheral blood, taken after neoadjuvant nivolumab, alone or with ipilimumab, at or shortly before surgery. This receptor was obtained from an adult with non-small cell lung cancer. V gene TRBV7-2 combines with J gene TRBJ2-7; TRBD2 might be the D (5 bases). The chain's CDR3 is CASSRTSSGSYEQYF. CDR3 DNA: TGTGCCAGCAGCAGGACCTCTTCGGGGTCCTACGAGCAGTACTTC.